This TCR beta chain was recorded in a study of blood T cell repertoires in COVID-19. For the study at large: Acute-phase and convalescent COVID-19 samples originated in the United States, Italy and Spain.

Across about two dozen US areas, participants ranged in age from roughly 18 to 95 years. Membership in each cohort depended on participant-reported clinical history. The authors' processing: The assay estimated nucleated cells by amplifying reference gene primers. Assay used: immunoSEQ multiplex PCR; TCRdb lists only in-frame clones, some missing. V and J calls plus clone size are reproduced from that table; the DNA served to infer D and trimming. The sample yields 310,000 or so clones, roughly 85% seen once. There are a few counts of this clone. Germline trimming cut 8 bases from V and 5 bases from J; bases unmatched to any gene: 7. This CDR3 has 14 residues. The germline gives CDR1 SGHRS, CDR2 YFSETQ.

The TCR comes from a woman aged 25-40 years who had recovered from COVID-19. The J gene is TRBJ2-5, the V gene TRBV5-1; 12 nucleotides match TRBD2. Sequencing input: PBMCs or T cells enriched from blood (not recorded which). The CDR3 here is CASTSGGSGETQYF. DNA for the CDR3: TGCGCCAGTACTAGCGGGGGGTCCGGCGAGACCCAGTACTTC.